The 3 T cell receptor beta chains listed next were all sequenced from one sample in a study of shared clonotypes between healthy human individuals. Measured with immunoSEQ multiplex PCR; TCRdb has only the in-frame clones, and not every one. The sample has 1,100,000 or so clones; around three quarters are singletons. The source material was memory CD4+ T cells from PBMCs. The sample's subset: CD45RA-negative fraction. These receptors were collected from a man between 18 and 35 years old in good health. Some clones in this sample may be carry-over from other donors' samples.

The J gene is TRBJ2-1, the V gene TRBV10-2; 7 positions agree with TRBD1. Germline V gives CDR1 WSHSY, CDR2 SAAADI. V dropped 1 base and J dropped 1; count of bases not matched to a gene: 4. The CDR3 consists of 16 residues. CDR3: CASSEWGQSSYNEQFF. CDR3 bases: TGCGCCAGCAGTGAGTGGGGACAGTCGTCCTACAATGAGCAGTTCTTC.

The chain recombines TRBV11-2 with TRBJ2-1, with 7 bases matching TRBD2. V dropped 5 bases and J dropped 7; count of bases not matched to a gene: 11. This CDR3 comprises 15 residues. Looked up from germline, CDR1 is SGHAT and CDR2 is FQNNGV. The CDR3 coding sequence is TGTGCCAGCAGCACCCTGCGGGAGTGGGAGAATGAGCAGTTCTTC. Translating it yields CASSTLREWENEQFF. Based on the CDR3 plus reference TRBV11-2 and TRBJ2-1, the full variable domain is EAGVAQSPRYKIIEKRQSVAFWCNPISGHATLYWYQQILGQGPKLLIQFQNNGVVDDSQLPKDRFSAERLKGVDSTLKIQPAKLEDSAVYLCASSTLREWENEQFFGPGTRLTVL.

The rearrangement links TRBV27 to TRBJ2-7; 12 nucleotides align to TRBD1. Losses at the gene ends were 5 bases for V and 7 bases for J; bases not matched to a gene: 18. Germline V lookup: CDR1 MNHEY, CDR2 SMNVEV (reference sequence). The CDR3 consists of 18 residues. Here the CDR3 reads CASSPNLLLRDRGLEQYF. CDR3 DNA sequence: TGTGCCAGCAGTCCTAATTTATTGCTCCGGGACAGGGGGCTTGAGCAGTACTTC.